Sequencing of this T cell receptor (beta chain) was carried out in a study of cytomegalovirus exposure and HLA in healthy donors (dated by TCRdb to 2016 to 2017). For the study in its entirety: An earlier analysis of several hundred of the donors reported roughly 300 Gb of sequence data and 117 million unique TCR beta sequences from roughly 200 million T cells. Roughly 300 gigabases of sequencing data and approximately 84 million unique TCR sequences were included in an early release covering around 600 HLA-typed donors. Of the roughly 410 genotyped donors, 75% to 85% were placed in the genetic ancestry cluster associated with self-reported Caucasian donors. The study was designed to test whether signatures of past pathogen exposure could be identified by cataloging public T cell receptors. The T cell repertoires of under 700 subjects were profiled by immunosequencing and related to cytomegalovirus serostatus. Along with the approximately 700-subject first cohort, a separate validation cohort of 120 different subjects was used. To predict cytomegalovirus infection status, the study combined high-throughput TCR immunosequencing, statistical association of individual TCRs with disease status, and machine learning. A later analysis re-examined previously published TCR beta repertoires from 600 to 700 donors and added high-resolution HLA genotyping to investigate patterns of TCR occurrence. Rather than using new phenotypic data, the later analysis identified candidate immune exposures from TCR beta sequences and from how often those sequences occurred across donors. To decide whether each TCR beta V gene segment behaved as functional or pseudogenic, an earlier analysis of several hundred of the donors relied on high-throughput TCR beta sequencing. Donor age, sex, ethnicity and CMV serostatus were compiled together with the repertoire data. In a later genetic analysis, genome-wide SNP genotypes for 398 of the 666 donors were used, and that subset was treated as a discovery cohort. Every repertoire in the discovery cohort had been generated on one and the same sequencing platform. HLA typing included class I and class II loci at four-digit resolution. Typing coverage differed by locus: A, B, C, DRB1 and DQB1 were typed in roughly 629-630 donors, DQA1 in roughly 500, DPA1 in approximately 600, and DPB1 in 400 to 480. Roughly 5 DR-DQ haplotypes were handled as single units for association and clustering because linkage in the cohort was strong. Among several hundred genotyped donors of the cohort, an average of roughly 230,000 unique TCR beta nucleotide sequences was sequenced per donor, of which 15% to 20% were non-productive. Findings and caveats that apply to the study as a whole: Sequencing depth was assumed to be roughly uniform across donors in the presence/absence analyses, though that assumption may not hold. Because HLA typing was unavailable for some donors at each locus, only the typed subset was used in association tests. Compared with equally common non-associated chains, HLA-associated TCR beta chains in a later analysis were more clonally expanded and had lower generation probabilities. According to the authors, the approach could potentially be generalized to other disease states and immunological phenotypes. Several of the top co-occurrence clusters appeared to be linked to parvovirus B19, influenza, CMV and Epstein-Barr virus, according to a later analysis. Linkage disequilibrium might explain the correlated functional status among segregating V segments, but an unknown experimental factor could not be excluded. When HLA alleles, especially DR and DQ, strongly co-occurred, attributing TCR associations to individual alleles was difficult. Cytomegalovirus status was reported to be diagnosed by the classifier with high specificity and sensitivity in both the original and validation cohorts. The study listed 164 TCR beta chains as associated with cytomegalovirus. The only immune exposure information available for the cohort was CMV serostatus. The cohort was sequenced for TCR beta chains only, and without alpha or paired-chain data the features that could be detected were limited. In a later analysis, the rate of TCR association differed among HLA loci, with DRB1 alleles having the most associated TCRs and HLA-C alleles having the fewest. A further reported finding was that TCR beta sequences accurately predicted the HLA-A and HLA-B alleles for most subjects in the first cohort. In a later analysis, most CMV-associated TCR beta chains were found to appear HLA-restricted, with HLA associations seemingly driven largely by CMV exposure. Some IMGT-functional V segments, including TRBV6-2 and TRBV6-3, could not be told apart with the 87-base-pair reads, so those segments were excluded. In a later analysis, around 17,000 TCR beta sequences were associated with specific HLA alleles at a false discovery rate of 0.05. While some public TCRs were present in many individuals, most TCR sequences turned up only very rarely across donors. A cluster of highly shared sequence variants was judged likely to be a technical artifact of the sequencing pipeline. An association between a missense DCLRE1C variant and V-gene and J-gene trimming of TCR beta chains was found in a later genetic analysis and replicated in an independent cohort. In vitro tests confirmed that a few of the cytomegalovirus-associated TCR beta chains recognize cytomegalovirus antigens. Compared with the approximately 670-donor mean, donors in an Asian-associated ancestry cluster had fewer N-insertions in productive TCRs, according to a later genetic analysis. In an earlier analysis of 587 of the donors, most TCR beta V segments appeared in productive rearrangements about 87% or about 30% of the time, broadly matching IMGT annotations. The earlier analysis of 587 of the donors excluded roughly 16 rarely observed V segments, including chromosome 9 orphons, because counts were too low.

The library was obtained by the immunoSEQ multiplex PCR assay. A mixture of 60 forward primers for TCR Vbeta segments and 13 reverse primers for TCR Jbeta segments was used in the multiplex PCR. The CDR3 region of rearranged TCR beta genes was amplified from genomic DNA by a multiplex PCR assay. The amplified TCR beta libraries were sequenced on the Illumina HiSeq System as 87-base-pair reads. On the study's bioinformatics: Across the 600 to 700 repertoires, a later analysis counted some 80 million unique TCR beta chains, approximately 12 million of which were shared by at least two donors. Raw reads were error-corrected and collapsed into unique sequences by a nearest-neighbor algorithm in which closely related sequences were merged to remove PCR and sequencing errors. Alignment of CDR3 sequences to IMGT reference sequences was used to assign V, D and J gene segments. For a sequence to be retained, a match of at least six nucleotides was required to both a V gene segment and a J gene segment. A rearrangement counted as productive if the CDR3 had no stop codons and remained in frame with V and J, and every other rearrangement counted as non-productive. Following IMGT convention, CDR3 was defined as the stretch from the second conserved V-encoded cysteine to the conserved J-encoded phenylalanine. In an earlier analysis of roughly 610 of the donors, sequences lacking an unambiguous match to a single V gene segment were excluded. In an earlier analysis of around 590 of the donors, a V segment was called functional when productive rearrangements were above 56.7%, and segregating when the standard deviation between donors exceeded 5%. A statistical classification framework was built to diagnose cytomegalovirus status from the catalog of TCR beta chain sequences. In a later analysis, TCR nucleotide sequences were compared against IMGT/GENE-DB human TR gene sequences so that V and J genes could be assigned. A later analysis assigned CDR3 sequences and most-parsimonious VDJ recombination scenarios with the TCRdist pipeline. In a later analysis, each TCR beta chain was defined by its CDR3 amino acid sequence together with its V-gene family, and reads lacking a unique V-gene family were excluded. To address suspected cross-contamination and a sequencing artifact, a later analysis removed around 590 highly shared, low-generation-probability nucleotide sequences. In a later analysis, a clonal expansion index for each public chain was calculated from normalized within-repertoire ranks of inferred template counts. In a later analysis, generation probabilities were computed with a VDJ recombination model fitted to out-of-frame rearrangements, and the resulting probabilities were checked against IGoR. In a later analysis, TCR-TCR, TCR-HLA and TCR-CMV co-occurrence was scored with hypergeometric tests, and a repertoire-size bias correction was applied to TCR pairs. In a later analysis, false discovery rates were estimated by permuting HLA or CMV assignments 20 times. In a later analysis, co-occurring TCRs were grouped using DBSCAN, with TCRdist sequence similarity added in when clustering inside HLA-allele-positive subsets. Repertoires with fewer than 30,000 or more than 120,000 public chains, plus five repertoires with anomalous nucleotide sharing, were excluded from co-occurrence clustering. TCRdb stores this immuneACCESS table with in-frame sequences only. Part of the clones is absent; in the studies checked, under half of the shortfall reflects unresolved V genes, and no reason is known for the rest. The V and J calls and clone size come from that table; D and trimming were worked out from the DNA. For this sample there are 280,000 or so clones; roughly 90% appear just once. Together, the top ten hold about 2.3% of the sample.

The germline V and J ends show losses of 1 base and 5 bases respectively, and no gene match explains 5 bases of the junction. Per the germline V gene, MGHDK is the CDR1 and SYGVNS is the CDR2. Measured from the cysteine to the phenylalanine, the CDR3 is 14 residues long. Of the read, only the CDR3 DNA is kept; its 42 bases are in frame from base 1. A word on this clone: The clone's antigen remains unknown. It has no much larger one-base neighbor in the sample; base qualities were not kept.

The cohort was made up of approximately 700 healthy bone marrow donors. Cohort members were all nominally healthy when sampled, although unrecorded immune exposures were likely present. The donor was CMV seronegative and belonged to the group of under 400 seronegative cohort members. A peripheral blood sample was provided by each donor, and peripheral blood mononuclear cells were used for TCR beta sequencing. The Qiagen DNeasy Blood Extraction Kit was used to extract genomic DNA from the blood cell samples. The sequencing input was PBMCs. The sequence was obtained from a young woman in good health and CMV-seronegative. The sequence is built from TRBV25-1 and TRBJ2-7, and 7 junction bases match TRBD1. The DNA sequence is TGTGCCAGCAGTGAATGGGACAGTAGGGACGAGCAGTACTTC. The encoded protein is CASSEWDSRDEQYF.